This T cell receptor (beta chain) was recovered during a study of T cells after yellow fever vaccination. Study-wide points: The secondary response was weaker, and its peak arrived faster, on day 5 versus 15.

Germline assignment: CDR1 SGHNT and CDR2 YENEEA. Between the trimmed V and J ends, which lost 6 bases and 0 bases, there was a span of 15 bases. The CDR3 spans 16 residues. This clonotype has a handful of counts. The antigen is undetermined. MiXCR was run by TCRdb on the 5' RACE reads, yielding one entry per CDR3 protein. This table holds hundreds of thousands of distinct CDR3 sequences, roughly 3.9% found once. This chain links TRBV11-3 with TRBJ2-1, with D hard to call. The receptor was isolated from a man aged 18 to 29 who received the YFV17D yellow fever vaccine. The sequenced sample was PBMCs, obtained 5 days after the yellow fever booster vaccination. Written as DNA, the CDR3 is TGTGCCAGCAGTTTGATAGGGCCTAGCTCCTACAATGAGCAGTTCTTC. As protein: CASSLIGPSSYNEQFF.